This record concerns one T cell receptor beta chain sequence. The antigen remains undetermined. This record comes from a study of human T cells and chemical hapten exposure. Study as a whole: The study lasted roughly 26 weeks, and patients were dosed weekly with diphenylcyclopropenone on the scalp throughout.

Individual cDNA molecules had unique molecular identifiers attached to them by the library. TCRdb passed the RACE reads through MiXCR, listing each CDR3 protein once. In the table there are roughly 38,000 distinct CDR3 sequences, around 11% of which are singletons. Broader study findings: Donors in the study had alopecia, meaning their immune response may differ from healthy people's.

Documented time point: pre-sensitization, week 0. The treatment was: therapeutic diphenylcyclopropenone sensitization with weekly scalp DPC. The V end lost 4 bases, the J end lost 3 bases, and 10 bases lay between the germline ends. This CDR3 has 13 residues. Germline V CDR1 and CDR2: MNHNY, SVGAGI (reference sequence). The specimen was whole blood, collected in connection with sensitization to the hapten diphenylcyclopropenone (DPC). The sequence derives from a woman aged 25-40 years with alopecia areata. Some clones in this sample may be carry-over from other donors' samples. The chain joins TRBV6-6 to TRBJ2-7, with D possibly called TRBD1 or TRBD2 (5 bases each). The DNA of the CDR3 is TGTGCCAGCAGTTCGGGACCGTACTACGAGCAGTACTTC. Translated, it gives CASSSGPYYEQYF.